Listed here are 4 T cell receptor beta chains from one sample, sequenced in a study of cytomegalovirus exposure and HLA in healthy donors. The PCR made use of 60 Vbeta and 13 Jbeta primers. Produced via immunoSEQ multiplex PCR; TCRdb's table is partial and in-frame only. The sample lists 160,000 or so clones, around 82% occurring once. The source material was PBMCs. The origin of the receptors is a middle-aged man in good health and CMV-seronegative.

This chain joins TRBV7-3 and TRBJ2-7; 9 bases match TRBD2. There are 15 residues in the CDR3. Looked up from germline, CDR1 is SGHTA and CDR2 is FQGTGA. After removal of 4 bases from V and 3 bases from J, the junction contained 7 bases not matched to a gene. CDR3 sequence: CASSSAGGPGYEQYF. The DNA for the CDR3 is TGTGCCAGCAGCTCCGCGGGAGGGCCGGGCTACGAGCAGTACTTC.

The J gene is TRBJ1-3, the V gene TRBV6-5; TRBD1 might be the D (5 bases). This CDR3 is 13 amino acids long. The V gene lost 4 bases and the J gene lost 2 bases, with 6 bases spanning the gap. Looked up from germline, CDR1 is MNHEY and CDR2 is SVGAGI. The CDR3 protein is CASSSTAGNTIYF. CDR3 nucleotides: TGTGCCAGCAGTTCGACAGCTGGAAACACCATATATTTT.

The chain joins TRBV12-5 to TRBJ2-2; 9 bases are shared with TRBD1. Germline assignment: CDR1 LGHNT and CDR2 FRNRAP. After removal of 6 bases from V and 0 bases from J, the junction contained 8 bases not matched to a gene. The CDR3 consists of 17 residues. CDR3 nucleotides: TGTGCTAGTGGCCGGGACAGGGCCGCTGCGAACACCGGGGAGCTGTTTTTT. This encodes CASGRDRAAANTGELFF.

This clone showed up just a few times. The DNA of the CDR3 is TGTGCCAGTAGTACGGGGGTGACCGGGGAGCTGTTTTTT. It translates to CASSTGVTGELFF. This chain joins TRBV19 and TRBJ2-2; possibly TRBD2 for D (6 bases). With 4 bases removed from V and 5 bases from J, the gap between germline ends came to 8 bases. The CDR3 length is 13 residues. Germline loops: CDR1 LNHDA, CDR2 SQIVND (reference sequence).